The T cell receptor (beta chain) under discussion was sequenced for a study of blood T cell repertoires in COVID-19. Study information: Donors in the United States, Italy and Spain gave samples during acute or convalescent COVID-19. PBMCs, B-cell-depleted T cells, or T cells provided the cDNA or gDNA that made up the material.

Original processing notes: Amplification of reference gene primers provided the estimated nucleated cell counts. Profiling relied on immunoSEQ multiplex PCR, and the TCRdb table lists in-frame clones only, not all of them. V and J calls and clone size are given by that table; D and trimming were obtained from the DNA. Of fewer than 110,000 clones detected, around 87% appear once; the ten largest clones hold 11%. This CDR3 contains 11 residues. Germline lookup yields CDR1 SGHRS and CDR2 YFSETQ. Trimming stripped 4 bases from V and 3 bases from J, with 3 bases between. Source material: peripheral blood. The chain recombines TRBV5-1 with TRBJ2-3; D is uncertain. This clonotype was obtained from a woman in her twenties or thirties with acute or convalescent COVID-19. In nucleotides, the CDR3 is TGCGCCAGCAGCCATACAGATACGCAGTATTTT. Amino acids: CASSHTDTQYF.